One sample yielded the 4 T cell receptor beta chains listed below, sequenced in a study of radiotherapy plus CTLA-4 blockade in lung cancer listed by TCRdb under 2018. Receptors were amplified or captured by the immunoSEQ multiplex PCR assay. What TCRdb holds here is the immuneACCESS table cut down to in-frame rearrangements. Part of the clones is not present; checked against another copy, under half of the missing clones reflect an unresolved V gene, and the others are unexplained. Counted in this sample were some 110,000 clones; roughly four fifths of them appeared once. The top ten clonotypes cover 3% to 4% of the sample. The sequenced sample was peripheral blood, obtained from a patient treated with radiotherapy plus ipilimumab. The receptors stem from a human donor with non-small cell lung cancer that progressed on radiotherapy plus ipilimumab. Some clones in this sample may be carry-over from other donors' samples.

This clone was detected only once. The CDR3 region is CASSLSGAYNSPLHF. The CDR3 DNA sequence: TGTGCCAGCAGCTTGTCCGGGGCCTATAATTCACCCCTCCACTTT. V and J are TRBV7-2 and TRBJ1-6, with no clear D. Between the trimmed V and J ends, which lost 3 bases and 2 bases, there was a span of 8 bases. This CDR3 contains 15 residues. Looked up from germline, CDR1 is SGHTA and CDR2 is FQGNSA.

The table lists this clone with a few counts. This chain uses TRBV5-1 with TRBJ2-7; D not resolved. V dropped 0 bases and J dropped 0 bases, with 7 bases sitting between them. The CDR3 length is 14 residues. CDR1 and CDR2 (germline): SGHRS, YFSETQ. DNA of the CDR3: TGCGCCAGCAGCTTGGATCGATTCTCCTACGAGCAGTACTTC. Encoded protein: CASSLDRFSYEQYF. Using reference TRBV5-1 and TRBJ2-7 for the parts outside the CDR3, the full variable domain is KAGVTQTPRYLIKTRGQQVTLSCSPISGHRSVSWYQQTPGQGLQFLFEYFSETQRNKGNFPGRFSGRQFSNSRSEMNVSTLELGDSALYLCASSLDRFSYEQYFGPGTRLTVT.

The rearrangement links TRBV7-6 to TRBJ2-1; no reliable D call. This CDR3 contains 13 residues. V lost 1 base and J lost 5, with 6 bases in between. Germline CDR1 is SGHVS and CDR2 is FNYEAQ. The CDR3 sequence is CASSLGRNNEQFF. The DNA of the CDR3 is TGTGCCAGCAGCTTAGGGCGGAACAATGAGCAGTTCTTC.

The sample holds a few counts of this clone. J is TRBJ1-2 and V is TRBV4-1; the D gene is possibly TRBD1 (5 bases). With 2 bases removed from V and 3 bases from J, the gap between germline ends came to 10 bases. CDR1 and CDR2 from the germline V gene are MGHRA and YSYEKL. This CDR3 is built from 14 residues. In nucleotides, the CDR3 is TGCGCCAGCAGCCAACAGGGTACCGACTATGGCTACACCTTC. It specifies CASSQQGTDYGYTF.